Below are 21 T cell receptor beta chains sequenced from a single sample in a study of blood T cell repertoires in COVID-19 (dated by TCRdb to about 2020). Libraries were constructed by the immunoSEQ multiplex PCR assay. In its TCRdb copy, this immuneACCESS table keeps in-frame sequences only and misses some clones. Where compared with another copy, unresolved V genes explain less than half of these, and the others have no known cause. In this sample the table shows 250,000 to 350,000 clones, about nine tenths of which occur a single time. The top ten hold 2.2% of the sample. Sequenced material: peripheral blood. These receptor sequences come from a woman aged 45-60 years who had recovered from COVID-19.

V is TRBV7-2 and J is TRBJ1-6, with D perhaps matching TRBD1 (5 bases). The V and J ends lost 5 bases and 7 bases respectively, with 9 bases between them. The CDR3 loop spans 13 amino acids. Germline values: CDR1 SGHTA, CDR2 FQGNSA. CDR3 sequence (DNA): TGTGCCAGCAGCCAATACAGGAATTCACCCCTCCACTTT. Translating gives CASSQYRNSPLHF.

The chain employs TRBV6-2 or TRBV6-3 and TRBJ2-2; 7 bases align to TRBD2. CDR3 size: 17 residues. Germline V gene data show CDR1 as MNHEY and CDR2 as SVGEGT. The V and J ends lost 0 bases and 0 bases, in that order; junction bases with no gene match: 4. CDR3 loop: CASSYSFLAANTGELFF. The CDR3 DNA sequence: TGTGCCAGCAGTTACTCGTTCCTAGCGGCGAACACCGGGGAGCTGTTTTTT.

The chain joins TRBV5-6 to TRBJ1-2; 7 positions match TRBD1. The CDR3 runs 13 residues. Per germline, CDR1 SGHDT and CDR2 YYEEEE. V trimming: 4 bases; J trimming: 2 bases; junction bases outside the gene matches: 2. CDR3 loop: CASSAQGNYGYTF. CDR3 sequence (DNA): TGTGCCAGCAGCGCACAGGGGAACTATGGCTACACCTTC.

The chain employs TRBV5-4 and TRBJ2-7; the D gene is possibly TRBD1 (5 bases). The CDR3 is 15 residues long. Germline loops: CDR1 SGHNT, CDR2 YYREEE (reference sequence). Trimming took off 0 bases at V and 5 bases at J, with 15 bases between the two ends. The chain's CDR3 is CASSLGGATVDEQYF. The CDR3 DNA reads TGTGCCAGCAGCTTGGGTGGGGCCACAGTGGACGAGCAGTACTTC.

The chain couples TRBV27 to TRBJ2-2; TRBD1 is a possible D gene (5 bases). The CDR3 covers 16 residues. Germline CDR1 is MNHEY and CDR2 is SMNVEV (reference sequence). Deletions cut 5 bases from V and 3 bases from J, with 16 bases between. CDR3 DNA sequence: TGTGCCAGCAGTCCAGGTCAGGGCAAGGACACCGGGGAGCTGTTTTTT. Protein product: CASSPGQGKDTGELFF.

The chain employs TRBV24-1 and TRBJ1-5; D remains ambiguous. CDR1 is KGHDR, CDR2 SFDVKD, per germline. Trimming took off 6 bases at V and 1 base at J, with 9 bases between the two ends. The CDR3 consists of 14 residues. The CDR3 region has the DNA TGTGCCACCAGTAGGCCGGGGAGCAATCAGCCCCAGCATTTT. Translation gives CATSRPGSNQPQHF.

The V and J genes are TRBV5-1 and TRBJ2-3; possibly TRBD2 for D (5 bases). V was trimmed by 0 bases and J by 7 bases, leaving 9 bases between them. The CDR3 is 13 residues long. The germline CDR1 and CDR2 sequences are SGHRS and YFSETQ. The CDR3 DNA follows: TGCGCCAGCAGCTTGGCCGGGGTCTATACGCAGTATTTT. Residues: CASSLAGVYTQYF.

In nucleotides, the CDR3 is TGTGCCAGCAGCTTTGGGGACAGGGCAGTGAACTATGGCTACACCTTC. It codes for CASSFGDRAVNYGYTF. J is TRBJ1-2 and V is TRBV7-2; 9 bases fit TRBD1. The CDR3 is 16 residues long. With V trimmed by 3 bases and J by 2 bases, 7 bases remained unmatched. Germline V lookup: CDR1 SGHTA, CDR2 FQGNSA.

This chain links TRBV19 with TRBJ2-1; D may be TRBD2 (7 bases). Looked up from germline, CDR1 is LNHDA and CDR2 is SQIVND (reference sequence). The CDR3 extends over 14 amino acids. The ends were cut back, 10 bases at V and 5 bases at J, with 18 bases in the middle. This CDR3 is CATAWGEGDNEQFF. The CDR3 DNA is TGTGCCACCGCATGGGGGGAGGGGGACAATGAGCAGTTCTTC.

The CDR3 loop is CASSKTSGRPVYNEQFF. CDR3 in DNA: TGTGCCAGTAGTAAAACTAGCGGGAGGCCCGTCTACAATGAGCAGTTCTTC. The chain uses TRBV19 and TRBJ2-1, with TRBD2 identical over 12 bases. Germline V gives CDR1 LNHDA, CDR2 SQIVND (reference sequence). V lost 4 bases, J lost 3 bases, and 7 bases stayed unmatched. This CDR3 region has 17 residues.

This chain links TRBV27 with TRBJ2-7, with unresolved D. This CDR3 region has 11 residues. CDR1 and CDR2 (germline): MNHEY, SMNVEV (reference sequence). The ends were cut back, 3 bases at V and 4 bases at J, with 4 bases in the middle. The CDR3 loop reads CASSFGYEQYF. CDR3 DNA: TGTGCCAGCAGTTTCGGTTACGAGCAGTACTTC.

This clone has only one observation. The chain uses TRBV30 and TRBJ2-7, with 11 bases identical to TRBD2. The junction had 7 bases not matched to a gene; V was cut back by 3 bases and J by 3 bases. CDR1 is GTSNPN and CDR2 is SVGIG in the germline V gene (reference sequence). CDR3 size: 15 residues. Written as DNA, the CDR3 is TGTGCCTGGAGAAGACTAGCGGGACTCTACTACGAGCAGTACTTC. It encodes CAWRRLAGLYYEQYF.

The count of this clone is one. The chain has TRBV9 and TRBJ2-1, with D possibly TRBD2 on 6 matching bases. Between the trimmed V and J ends, which lost 4 bases and 9 bases, there was a span of 20 bases. Germline CDR1 and CDR2: SGDLS and YYNGEE. The CDR3 sequence is 15 residues long. The CDR3, as DNA: TGTGCCAGCAGCTTCTCGGGAGTGGAGAGTAGTGAGCAGTTCTTC. This encodes CASSFSGVESSEQFF.

The gene calls are TRBV28 and TRBJ1-2; D is possibly TRBD1 (6 bases). Trimming took off 6 bases at V and 7 bases at J, with 15 bases between the two ends. CDR3 length: 13 residues. Looked up from germline, CDR1 is MDHEN and CDR2 is SYDVKM. CDR3 sequence (DNA): TGTGCCAGCAGGGGCCTCACAGGGTTTGGCTACACCTTC. Its translation: CASRGLTGFGYTF.

The chain joins TRBV6-5 to TRBJ1-2; D gene ambiguous. The CDR3 covers 11 residues. Germline CDR1 reads MNHEY; CDR2 reads SVGAGI. Deletions cut 2 bases from V and 8 bases from J, with 6 bases between. The CDR3 loop reads CASSYGEGYTF. CDR3 sequence (DNA): TGTGCCAGCAGTTACGGGGAGGGCTACACCTTC.

V gene TRBV11-1 combines with J gene TRBJ2-6, with 7 positions matching TRBD1. J gave up 11 bases and V 5 bases, and 3 bases lay outside the gene matches. Germline V gene lookup returns CDR1 SGHAT and CDR2 FQDESV (reference sequence). The CDR3 extends over 12 amino acids. CDR3 nucleotide sequence: TGTGCCAGCAGCCGGGACAGCGACGTCCTGACTTTC. Encoded protein: CASSRDSDVLTF.

The J gene is TRBJ2-7, the V gene TRBV5-4; D ambiguous. Germline CDR1 and CDR2: SGHNT and YYREEE (reference sequence). V lost 4 bases and J lost 1, with 12 bases in between. The CDR3 runs to 14 residues. CDR3 bases: TGTGCCAGCAGCGCGGCAATTTCTTCCTACGAGCAGTACTTC. It translates to CASSAAISSYEQYF.

This clone has just a few counts. The chain employs TRBV18 and TRBJ2-3, with D possibly matching TRBD1 (6 bases). Germline lookup yields CDR1 KGHSH and CDR2 LQKENI. V was clipped by 6 bases and J by 6 bases, with 19 bases between them. The CDR3 consists of 15 residues. The CDR3 reads CASSVTGSTLDTQYF. Written as DNA, the CDR3 is TGTGCCAGCTCGGTGACAGGTTCCACCCTTGATACGCAGTATTTT.

This clone was observed a single time. The CDR3 protein is CASRLTSGRAWQYF. In DNA, the CDR3 is TGTGCCAGCAGACTGACTAGCGGGAGGGCCTGGCAGTACTTC. The chain has TRBV27 and TRBJ2-7; 14 nucleotides align to TRBD2. This CDR3 contains 14 residues. Germline-derived CDR1 and CDR2 are MNHEY and SMNVEV (reference sequence). Trimming removed 6 bases from V and 9 bases from J; junction bases left unmatched: 7.

The chain is built from TRBV29-1 and TRBJ1-1; D is perhaps TRBD1 (5 bases). The CDR3 has 13 amino acids. Germline values: CDR1 SQVTM, CDR2 ANQGSEA. The ends were cut back, 7 bases at V and 5 bases at J, with 17 bases in the middle. CDR3: CSGRWGQGTEAFF. The CDR3 DNA is TGCAGCGGAAGGTGGGGCCAGGGAACTGAAGCTTTCTTT.

The chain has TRBV5-5 and TRBJ1-1; 7 bases match TRBD1. In germline, CDR1 is SGHKS, CDR2 YYEKEE (reference sequence). Trimming at V came to 1 base and at J to 4 bases, leaving 7 bases not matched to a gene. This CDR3 region has 15 residues. The chain's CDR3 is CASSLTFPGGTEAFF. The CDR3 bases are TGTGCCAGCAGCTTGACTTTTCCAGGGGGCACTGAAGCTTTCTTT.